These 19 T cell receptor beta chains were all obtained from the same sample, sequenced in a study of T cells expressing NK-cell markers. TCRdb reprocessed the 5' RACE reads; each CDR3 protein has one entry and no DNA is given. This table lists about 440,000 distinct CDR3 sequences. The sequenced material came from blood T cells: a sorted CD56 or NKG2C T cell subset, CD4+ or CD8+ T cells, or bulk PBMC T cells (not recorded which). Receptors were obtained from a woman aged 18 to 69 in good health.

V and J are TRBV5-5 and TRBJ2-3. CDR1 is SGHKS and CDR2 is YYEKEE in the germline V gene (reference sequence). The CDR3 extends over 15 amino acids. The CDR3 region is CASSLVGHTPDTQYF.

The J gene is TRBJ2-7, the V gene TRBV6-1; TCRdb picks TRBD1, but there is no DNA to check that call. CDR1 is MNHNS and CDR2 is SASEGT in the germline V gene. This CDR3 spans 14 amino acids. The CDR3 spells CASVEGGPPYEQYF.

This chain uses TRBV7-8 with TRBJ2-7; the D call of TRBD2 rests on TCRdb alone, since no DNA is present to check it. Per germline, CDR1 SGHVS and CDR2 FQNEAQ. The CDR3 extends over 15 amino acids. This CDR3 is CASSVTTSGPYEQYF.

The chain couples TRBV27 to TRBJ2-7; TCRdb's D call, TRBD2, is unchecked because there is no DNA. This CDR3 comprises 14 residues. The germline V gene has CDR1 MNHEY and CDR2 SMNVEV (reference sequence). The CDR3 is CASSPLAGKDEQYF.

The chain couples TRBV19 to TRBJ2-3. This CDR3 is built from 15 residues. Germline V gives CDR1 LNHDA, CDR2 SQIVND (reference sequence). The CDR3: CASTDTPLTTDTQYF.

CDR3 sequence: CASSFNSDYEQYF. The chain carries TRBV12-3 or TRBV12-4 and TRBJ2-7. The CDR3 extends over 13 amino acids.

This chain links TRBV6-2 or TRBV6-3 with TRBJ2-2. Germline values: CDR1 MNHEY, CDR2 SVGEGT. The CDR3 has 13 residues. The CDR3 sequence is CASSYSISGELFF.

The V call is TRBV4-3, the J call TRBJ1-1. Germline assignment: CDR1 LGHNA and CDR2 YSLEER. The CDR3 has 14 residues. CDR3 residues: CASSQDQAGTEAFF.

The chain has TRBV15 and TRBJ2-3; TCRdb returns TRBD2, unconfirmable since there is no DNA. The CDR3 has 15 residues. Germline lookup yields CDR1 LNHNV and CDR2 YYDKDF (reference sequence). The CDR3: CATSPLLGVTDTQYF.

V gene TRBV5-8 combines with J gene TRBJ2-5; without DNA, the TCRdb call of TRBD1 cannot be checked. Germline assignment: CDR1 SGHTS and CDR2 YDEGEE. The CDR3 has 14 residues. This CDR3 reads CASSLNQGAETQYF.

The chain combines TRBV7-2 with TRBJ2-3; TCRdb lists TRBD1, though no DNA is available to test this call. This CDR3 has 15 residues. Per the germline V gene, CDR1 is SGHTA and CDR2 is FQGNSA. The CDR3 sequence is CASSLQGSGTDTQYF. The full variable domain, rest sourced from reference TRBV7-2 and TRBJ2-3, is GAGVSQSPSNKVTEKGKDVELRCDPISGHTALYWYRQSLGQGLEFLIYFQGNSAPDKSGLPSDRFSAERTGGSVSTLTIQRTQQEDSAVYLCASSLQGSGTDTQYFGPGTRLTVL.

The CDR3 region is CASSKGTGGDVGVGAGELFF. The chain is built from TRBV5-1 and TRBJ2-2; TCRdb's D call, TRBD1, is unchecked because there is no DNA. The CDR3 covers 20 residues. Germline-derived CDR1 and CDR2 are SGHRS and YFSETQ.

The CDR3 sequence: CASGLVPYNEQFF. The gene calls are TRBV7-9 and TRBJ2-1. The CDR3 is 13 amino acids. The germline V gene encodes CDR1 SEHNR and CDR2 FQNEAQ (reference sequence).

V and J are TRBV5-1 and TRBJ1-1; lacking DNA, the TRBD1 call made by TCRdb goes unchecked. The CDR3 is 13 residues long. Germline V lookup: CDR1 SGHRS, CDR2 YFSETQ. CDR3 region: CASSAQGGTEAFF.

The gene calls are TRBV6-2 or TRBV6-3 and TRBJ2-7. Germline values: CDR1 MNHEY, CDR2 SVGEGT. This CDR3 contains 13 residues. Here the CDR3 reads CASSFRGVREQYF.

The chain joins TRBV9 to TRBJ2-7; TCRdb lists TRBD1, though no DNA is available to test this call. Germline V gene sequence: CDR1 SGDLS, CDR2 YYNGEE. This CDR3 contains 14 residues. The CDR3 region is CTSSARGGSNEQYF.

This chain joins TRBV19 and TRBJ2-1. This CDR3 is 14 amino acids long. Germline V gene sequence: CDR1 LNHDA, CDR2 SQIVND (reference sequence). The CDR3 sequence: CATKERGAYNEQFF. The whole variable domain, filled in from reference TRBV19 and TRBJ2-1, reads DGGITQSPKYLFRKEGQNVTLSCEQNLNHDAMYWYRQDPGQGLRLIYYSQIVNDFQKGDIAEGYSVSREKKESFPLTVTSAQKNPTAFYLCATKERGAYNEQFFGPGTRLTVL.

V usage is TRBV6-2 or TRBV6-3 and J usage is TRBJ1-2; TCRdb's D gene call, TRBD1, goes unchecked for lack of DNA. The CDR3 is made up of 11 amino acids. Germline-derived CDR1 and CDR2 are MNHEY and SVGEGT. The CDR3 protein is CASVGVGGYTF.

The rearrangement uses TRBV4-2 and TRBJ2-5; the TCRdb D gene call, TRBD1, has no DNA to confirm it. The CDR3 extends over 14 amino acids. Germline CDR1 is LGHNA and CDR2 is YNFKEQ. The CDR3 region is CASSQGTGEETQYF.